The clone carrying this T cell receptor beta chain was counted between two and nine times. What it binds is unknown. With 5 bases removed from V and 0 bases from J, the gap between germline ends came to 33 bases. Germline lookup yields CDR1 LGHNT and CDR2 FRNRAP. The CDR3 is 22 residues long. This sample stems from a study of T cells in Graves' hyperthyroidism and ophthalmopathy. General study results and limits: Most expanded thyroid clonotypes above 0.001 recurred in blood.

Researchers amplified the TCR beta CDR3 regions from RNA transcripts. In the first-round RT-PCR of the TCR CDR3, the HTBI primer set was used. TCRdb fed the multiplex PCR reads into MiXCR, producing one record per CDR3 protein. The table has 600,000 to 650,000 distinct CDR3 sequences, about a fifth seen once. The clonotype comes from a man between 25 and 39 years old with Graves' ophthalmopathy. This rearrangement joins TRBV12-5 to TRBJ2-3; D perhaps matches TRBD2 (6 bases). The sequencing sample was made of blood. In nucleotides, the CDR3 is TGTGCTAGTGGTGTCGACGGGAGTAGTCCCCCCGGCCTGGAGACTAGCACAGATACGCAGTATTTT. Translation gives CASGVDGSSPPGLETSTDTQYF.